This TCR beta chain derives from a study of graft-versus-host responses after intestinal transplantation. Clones were sequenced by immunoSEQ multiplex PCR, and TCRdb holds only the in-frame ones, with some missing. The sample holds 85,000 to 100,000 clones, under 95% seen once. With respect to this clone: Its antigen is not identified.

Trimming removed 7 bases from V and 7 bases from J, with 13 bases in between. From germline, CDR1 is SEHNR and CDR2 FQNEAQ (reference sequence). This CDR3 region has 12 residues. This TCR was recovered from a human donor who was the organ donor for an intestinal transplant. The sample was unstimulated CD8+ T cells sorted from spleen or lymph node cells, taken before transplant. The chain carries TRBV7-9 and TRBJ1-1; D perhaps matches TRBD1 (5 bases). CDR3 sequence: CASTGGGGEAFF. The CDR3 DNA reads as TGTGCCAGCACTGGAGGCGGGGGTGAAGCTTTCTTT.